This is a list of T cell receptor beta chains from one sample in a study of human T cells and chemical hapten exposure. MiXCR was run by TCRdb on the RACE reads, yielding one entry per CDR3 protein. The data show about 100,000 distinct CDR3 sequences, approximately 9.9% seen once. The sequenced sample was whole blood, obtained in connection with sensitization to the hapten diphenylcyclopropenone (DPC). Receptors originate from a woman in her thirties or forties with alopecia areata. Some clones in this sample may be carry-over from other donors' samples. The CDR3 runs from the conserved cysteine through the conserved F or W. D genes are given only for firm matches. Not every row has a clone size; where given, it reads once, few, many or a size class.

cdr3_aa cdr3_nt d_call j_call cdr3_length v_call clone_size
CSVVGGRSSNYGYTF TGCAGCGTTGTGGGGGGTCGCTCGAGTAACTATGGCTACACCTTC - TRBJ1-2 15 TRBV29-1 -
CASSDPDRLYEQYF TGTGCCAGCAGTGACCCCGACAGACTCTACGAGCAGTACTTC - TRBJ2-7 14 TRBV6-1 many
CAISETVGSRGELFF TGTGCCATCAGTGAGACAGTCGGTTCGCGCGGGGAGCTGTTTTTT - TRBJ2-2 15 TRBV10-3 many
CASSEFVGQGNEQYF TGTGCCAGCAGTGAATTTGTGGGACAGGGGAACGAGCAGTACTTC TRBD1 TRBJ2-7 15 TRBV2 many
CASKSGSYLTGELFF TGTGCCAGCAAGAGCGGGAGTTATTTAACCGGGGAGCTGTTTTTT TRBD2 TRBJ2-2 15 TRBV6-5 few
CASAGQAYTGELFF TGTGCCAGCGCCGGACAGGCCTACACCGGGGAGCTGTTTTTT TRBD1 TRBJ2-2 14 TRBV27 few
CASSSYVGSYEQYF TGTGCCAGCAGCTCGTATGTGGGTTCCTACGAGCAGTACTTC - TRBJ2-7 14 TRBV7-9 many
CASSQANGRGPSDTQYF TGCGCCAGCAGCCAGGCCAATGGTAGGGGGCCCTCAGATACGCAGTATTTT TRBD1 TRBJ2-3 17 TRBV4-1 many
CASSGRHGLGNNEQFF TGTGCCAGCAGCGGTAGACACGGGCTGGGGAACAATGAGCAGTTCTTC - TRBJ2-1 16 TRBV11-2 few
CASSPFPGQGSGKRNTIYF TGTGCCAGCAGCCCCTTCCCGGGACAGGGTTCGGGTAAGAGGAACACCATATATTTT TRBD1 TRBJ1-3 19 TRBV4-2 many
CASSSGDSHRYYGYTF TGTGCCAGCAGCTCCGGGGACAGCCACCGGTACTATGGCTACACCTTC TRBD1 TRBJ1-2 16 TRBV13 few
CASSQASGRSNEQYF TGTGCCAGCAGCCAAGCTTCCGGGAGGAGCAACGAGCAGTACTTC TRBD2 TRBJ2-7 15 TRBV4-2 many
CASSIIGGHQPQHF TGTGCCAGTAGTATAATAGGGGGACATCAGCCCCAGCATTTT - TRBJ1-5 14 TRBV19 -
CASSLGTVMNTEAFF TGTGCCAGCAGTTTAGGAACAGTCATGAACACTGAAGCTTTCTTT - TRBJ1-1 15 TRBV12-3/TRBV12-4 many
CASRAMQGASGNTIYF TGTGCCAGCAGAGCCATGCAGGGGGCTTCTGGAAACACCATATATTTT TRBD1 TRBJ1-3 16 TRBV6-5 few
CSARVPQGPFYEQYF TGCAGTGCTAGAGTCCCGCAGGGACCCTTCTACGAGCAGTACTTC - TRBJ2-7 15 TRBV20-1 many
CASRRTGRNNEQFF TGTGCCAGCCGCCGGACAGGCCGCAACAATGAGCAGTTCTTC TRBD1 TRBJ2-1 14 TRBV6-5 few
CASSLGSGGPTSTDTQYF TGTGCCAGCAGCTTAGGGAGCGGGGGCCCGACTAGCACAGATACGCAGTATTTT TRBD2 TRBJ2-3 18 TRBV7-6 few
CSVNQGYTQYF TGCAGCGTTAATCAGGGCTATACGCAGTATTTT - TRBJ2-3 11 TRBV29-1 many
CASRTPGRETQYF TGTGCCAGCAGGACCCCGGGGAGGGAGACCCAGTACTTC - TRBJ2-5 13 TRBV11-2 -
CASSLGGAYSNQPQHF TGTGCCAGCAGCTTAGGCGGGGCATATAGCAATCAGCCCCAGCATTTT - TRBJ1-5 16 TRBV13 many
CASSSQGQLYEQYF TGTGCCAGCAGTTCCCAGGGACAGCTCTACGAGCAGTACTTC TRBD1 TRBJ2-7 14 TRBV12-3/TRBV12-4 many
CSARDSGKVETQYF TGCAGTGCTAGAGATAGCGGGAAAGTGGAGACCCAGTACTTC TRBD2 TRBJ2-5 14 TRBV20-1 few